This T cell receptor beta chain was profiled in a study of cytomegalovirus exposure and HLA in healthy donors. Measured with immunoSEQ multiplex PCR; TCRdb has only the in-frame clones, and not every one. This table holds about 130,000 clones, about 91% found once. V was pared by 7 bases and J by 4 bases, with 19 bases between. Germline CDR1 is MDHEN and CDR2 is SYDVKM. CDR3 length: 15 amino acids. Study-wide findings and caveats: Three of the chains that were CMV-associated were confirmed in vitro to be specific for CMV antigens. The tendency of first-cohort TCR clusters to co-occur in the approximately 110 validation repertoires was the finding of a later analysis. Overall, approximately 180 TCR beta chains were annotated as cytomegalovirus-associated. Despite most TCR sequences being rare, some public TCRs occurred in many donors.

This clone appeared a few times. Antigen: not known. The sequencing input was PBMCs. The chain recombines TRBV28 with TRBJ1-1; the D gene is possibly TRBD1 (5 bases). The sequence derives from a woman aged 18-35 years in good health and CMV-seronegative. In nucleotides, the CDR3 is TGTGCCAGCACCTCAGGGTCGGCAGGTCTCACTGAAGCTTTCTTT. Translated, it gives CASTSGSAGLTEAFF. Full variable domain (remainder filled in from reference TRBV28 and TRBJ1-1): DVKVTQSSRYLVKRTGEKVFLECVQDMDHENMFWYRQDPGLGLRLIYFSYDVKMKEKGDIPEGYSVSREKKERFSLILESASTNQTSMYLCASTSGSAGLTEAFFGQGTRLTVV.